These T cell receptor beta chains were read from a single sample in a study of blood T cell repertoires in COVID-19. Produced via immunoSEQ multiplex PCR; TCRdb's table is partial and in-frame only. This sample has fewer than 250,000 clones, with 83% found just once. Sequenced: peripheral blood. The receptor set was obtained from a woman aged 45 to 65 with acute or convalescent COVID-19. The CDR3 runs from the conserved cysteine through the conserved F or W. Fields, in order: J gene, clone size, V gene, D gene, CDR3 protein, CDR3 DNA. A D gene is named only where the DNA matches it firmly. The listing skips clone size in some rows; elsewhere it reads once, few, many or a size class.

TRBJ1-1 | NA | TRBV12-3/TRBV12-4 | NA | CASRPGGVTEAFF | TGTGCCAGCAGACCCGGGGGGGTCACTGAAGCTTTCTTT
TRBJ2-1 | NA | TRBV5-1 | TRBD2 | CASSSIAGGPLGEQFF | TGCGCCAGCAGCTCCATAGCGGGGGGGCCTCTTGGTGAGCAGTTCTTC
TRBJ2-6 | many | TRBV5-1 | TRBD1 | CASSEVGQGNSGANVLTF | TGCGCCAGCAGTGAGGTCGGACAGGGGAACTCTGGGGCCAACGTCCTGACTTTC
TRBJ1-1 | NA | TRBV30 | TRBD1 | CAIDRGQNTEAFF | TGTGCCATAGACAGGGGTCAGAACACTGAAGCTTTCTTT
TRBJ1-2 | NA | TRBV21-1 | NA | CASSKEDRPNYGYTF | TGTGCCAGCAGCAAAGAAGACAGGCCTAACTATGGCTACACCTTC
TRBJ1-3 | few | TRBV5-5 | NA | CASARQAGALNSGNTIYF | TGTGCCAGCGCCCGACAGGCAGGGGCACTCAACTCTGGAAACACCATATATTTT
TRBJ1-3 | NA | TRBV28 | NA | CASSFSGRGDTIYF | TGTGCCAGCAGTTTCTCGGGGCGCGGGGACACCATATATTTT
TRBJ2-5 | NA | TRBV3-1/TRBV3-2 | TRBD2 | CASSQDSGRAQETQYF | TGTGCCAGCAGCCAAGATAGCGGGAGGGCCCAAGAGACCCAGTACTTC
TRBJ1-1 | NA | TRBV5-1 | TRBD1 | CASSRDRDTEAFF | TGCGCCAGCAGCCGGGACAGGGACACTGAAGCTTTCTTT
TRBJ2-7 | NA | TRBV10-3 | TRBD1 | CAISVTTGLREQYF | TGTGCCATCAGTGTGACGACAGGGCTGAGGGAGCAGTACTTC
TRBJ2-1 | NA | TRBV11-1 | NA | CASSLARADGYYNEQFF | TGTGCCAGCAGCTTAGCCAGGGCAGACGGATACTACAATGAGCAGTTCTTC
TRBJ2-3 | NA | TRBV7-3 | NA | CASSLGGEATDTQYF | TGTGCCAGCAGCTTAGGCGGGGAAGCCACAGATACGCAGTATTTT
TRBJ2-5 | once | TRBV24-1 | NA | CATSDPSTGGETQYF | TGTGCCACCAGTGACCCGTCGACAGGAGGAGAGACCCAGTACTTC
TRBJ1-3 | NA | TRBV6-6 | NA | CASSSNKGGGNTIYF | TGTGCCAGCAGTTCCAATAAGGGAGGTGGAAACACCATATATTTT
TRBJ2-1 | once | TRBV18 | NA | CASSPRQLNEQFF | TGTGCCAGCTCACCACGACAGCTCAATGAGCAGTTCTTC
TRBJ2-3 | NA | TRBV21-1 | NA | CAGRGRRGGSTDTQYF | TGTGCCGGTCGAGGGCGGCGGGGGGGCAGCACAGATACGCAGTATTTT
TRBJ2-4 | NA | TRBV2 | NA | CASSPDRGDIQYF | TGTGCCAGCAGTCCGGACAGAGGAGACATTCAGTACTTC
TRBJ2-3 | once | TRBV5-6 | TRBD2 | CASALSGGNTDTQYF | TGTGCCAGCGCCTTGAGCGGGGGGAACACAGATACGCAGTATTTT
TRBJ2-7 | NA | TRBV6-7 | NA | CASSYSSGLTYEQYF | TGTGCCAGCAGTTACTCGTCCGGTCTCACCTACGAGCAGTACTTC
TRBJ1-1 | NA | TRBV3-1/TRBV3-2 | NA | CASSQAREETEAFF | TGTGCCAGCAGCCAAGCCAGAGAGGAAACTGAAGCTTTCTTT
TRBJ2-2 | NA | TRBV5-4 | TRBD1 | CASSLVTGGNTGELFF | TGTGCCAGCAGCTTGGTGACAGGGGGGAACACCGGGGAGCTGTTTTTT
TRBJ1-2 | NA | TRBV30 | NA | CAWTGEGGYTF | TGTGCCTGGACAGGGGAAGGTGGCTACACCTTC
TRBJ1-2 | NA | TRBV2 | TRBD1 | CASSPGTGGGYTF | TGTGCCAGCAGTCCCGGGACAGGGGGTGGCTACACCTTC
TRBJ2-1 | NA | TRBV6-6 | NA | CASILDRAGVGEQFF | TGTGCCAGCATATTGGACCGGGCAGGGGTGGGTGAGCAGTTCTTC
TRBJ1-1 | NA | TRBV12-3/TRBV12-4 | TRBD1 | CASNRGLSTEAFF | TGTGCCAGTAACAGGGGCCTTAGCACTGAAGCTTTCTTT
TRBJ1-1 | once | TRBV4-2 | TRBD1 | CASSIGTGTAEAFF | TGTGCCAGCAGCATCGGGACAGGGACCGCTGAAGCTTTCTTT
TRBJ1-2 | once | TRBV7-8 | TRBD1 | CASSNTRGPSYGYTF | TGTGCCAGCAGCAATACCAGGGGGCCGAGCTATGGCTACACCTTC
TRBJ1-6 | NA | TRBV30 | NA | CAWRRSDRRSPLHF | TGTGCCTGGAGGAGGAGCGACAGACGGTCACCCCTCCACTTT
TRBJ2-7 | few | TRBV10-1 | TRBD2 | CASSGSLASEQYF | TGCGCCAGCAGTGGCTCACTAGCGAGCGAGCAGTACTTC
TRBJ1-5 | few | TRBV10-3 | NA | CAISQSKTASEYSQHF | TGTGCCATCAGTCAGAGCAAGACAGCCTCGGAGTATTCCCAGCATTTT
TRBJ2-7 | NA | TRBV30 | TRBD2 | CAAGTSGNTYEQYF | TGTGCCGCTGGGACTAGCGGGAACACCTACGAGCAGTACTTC
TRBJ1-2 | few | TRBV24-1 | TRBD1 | CATRGQSNYGYTF | TGTGCCACCAGGGGACAGAGTAACTATGGCTACACCTTC
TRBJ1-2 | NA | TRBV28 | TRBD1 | CASSSGTGDVSGYTF | TGTGCCAGCAGTTCCGGGACAGGAGACGTAAGTGGCTACACCTTC
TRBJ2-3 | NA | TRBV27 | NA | CASSLRSPPTQYF | TGTGCCAGCAGTTTGAGGAGTCCCCCTACGCAGTATTTT
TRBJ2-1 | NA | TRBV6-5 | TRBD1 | CASSRDRGLSEQFF | TGTGCCAGCAGCCGGGACAGGGGATTAAGTGAGCAGTTCTTC
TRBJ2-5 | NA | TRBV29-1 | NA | CSVRRGSDETQYF | TGCAGCGTGCGCAGGGGTAGTGATGAGACCCAGTACTTC
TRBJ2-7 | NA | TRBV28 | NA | CASSWWERTYEQYF | TGTGCCAGCAGTTGGTGGGAGAGGACCTACGAGCAGTACTTC
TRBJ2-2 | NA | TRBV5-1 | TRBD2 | CASSPTGGTGELFF | TGCGCCAGCAGCCCTACCGGGGGGACCGGGGAGCTGTTTTTT
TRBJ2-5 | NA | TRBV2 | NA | CASRVGTHQETQYF | TGTGCCAGCCGGGTAGGGACTCACCAAGAGACCCAGTACTTC
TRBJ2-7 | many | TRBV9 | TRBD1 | CASSFTGGEQYF | TGTGCCAGCAGCTTTACAGGGGGAGAGCAGTACTTC
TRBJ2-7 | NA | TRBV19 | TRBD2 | CASSLGWGLNYEQYF | TGTGCCAGTAGCCTGGGTTGGGGACTAAACTACGAGCAGTACTTC
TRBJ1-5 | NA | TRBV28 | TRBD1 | CASSFYRGRQPQHF | TGTGCCAGCAGTTTCTACAGGGGGCGTCAGCCCCAGCATTTT
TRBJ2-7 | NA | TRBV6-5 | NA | CASSKAGPAYEQYF | TGTGCCAGCAGTAAGGCGGGACCGGCCTACGAGCAGTACTTC
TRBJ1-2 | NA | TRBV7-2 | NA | CASSRMGLNYGYTF | TGTGCCAGCAGTCGGATGGGGCTAAACTATGGCTACACCTTC
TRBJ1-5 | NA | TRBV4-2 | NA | CASSQNTRMNQPQHF | TGTGCCAGCAGCCAAAACACCAGGATGAATCAGCCCCAGCATTTT
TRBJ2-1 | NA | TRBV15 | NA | CATSREKGAGGNEQFF | TGTGCCACCAGCAGAGAAAAGGGGGCGGGAGGCAATGAGCAGTTCTTC
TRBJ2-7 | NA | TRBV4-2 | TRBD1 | CASSDYTGTASYEQYF | TGTGCCAGCAGCGATTATACCGGGACAGCCTCCTACGAGCAGTACTTC
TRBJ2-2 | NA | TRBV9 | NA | CASSVAVRGGGELFF | TGTGCCAGCAGCGTAGCGGTGCGGGGTGGCGGGGAGCTGTTTTTT
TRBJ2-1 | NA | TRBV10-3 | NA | CAISELRVPSYNEQFF | TGTGCCATCAGTGAGCTTCGAGTACCCTCCTACAATGAGCAGTTCTTC
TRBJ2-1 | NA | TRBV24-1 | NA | CATSDPATVEQFF | TGTGCCACCAGTGATCCGGCTACAGTTGAGCAGTTCTTC
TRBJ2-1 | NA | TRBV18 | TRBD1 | CASSLDRGQVEQFF | TGTGCCAGCTCACTCGACAGGGGGCAAGTAGAGCAGTTCTTC
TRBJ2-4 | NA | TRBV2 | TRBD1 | CASRKGANLENIQYF | TGTGCATCCAGGAAGGGGGCGAACTTAGAGAACATTCAGTACTTC
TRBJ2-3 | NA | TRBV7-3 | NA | CASSLSRRADTQYF | TGTGCCAGCAGCTTATCCAGGAGGGCAGATACGCAGTATTTT